These 18 T cell receptor beta chains were all obtained from the same sample, sequenced in a study of T cells in Graves' hyperthyroidism and ophthalmopathy. What was amplified from RNA transcripts were TCR beta CDR3 regions. HTBI primers drove first-round RT-PCR of the TCR CDR3. TCRdb processed the multiplex PCR reads anew with MiXCR; each CDR3 protein has one entry. The repertoire holds fewer than 500,000 distinct CDR3 sequences, with about 14% as singletons. The sample comprised blood. Every receptor here comes from a woman aged 25 to 39 with Graves' ophthalmopathy.

This clonotype was seen a handful of times. V usage is TRBV6-1 and J usage is TRBJ2-2; maybe TRBD1 (6 bases). The V end lost 11 bases, the J end lost 2 bases, and 15 bases lay between the germline ends. The CDR3 is 14 residues long. From germline, CDR1 is MNHNS and CDR2 SASEGT. The CDR3, as DNA: TGTGCCGGAACTTCGACAGGCAACACCGGGGAGCTGTTTTTT. Residues: CAGTSTGNTGELFF.

The CDR3 reads CSVEVTGTYEQYF. Here the CDR3 DNA reads TGCAGCGTTGAGGTGACAGGCACCTACGAGCAGTACTTC. The chain uses TRBV29-1 and TRBJ2-7; tentatively, D is TRBD1 (6 bases). Germline V gene sequence: CDR1 SQVTM, CDR2 ANQGSEA. The CDR3 has 13 residues. V lost 3 bases and J lost 2, with 11 bases in between.

This clonotype was seen a few times. The rearrangement uses TRBV12-5 and TRBJ2-2; D gene uncertain. Germline CDR1 LGHNT, CDR2 FRNRAP. Trimming removed 4 bases from V and 6 bases from J, with 9 bases in between. CDR3 length equals 13 residues. The CDR3 DNA is TGTGCTAGTGGTTCCCATCATCCCGGGGAGCTGTTTTTT. It translates to CASGSHHPGELFF.

About this clonotype: At one end the junction does not follow the germline gene, possibly because of a read error. The chain combines TRBV5-1 with TRBJ2-3; D ambiguous. The germline V gene has CDR1 SGHRS and CDR2 YFSETQ. The CDR3 is made up of 13 amino acids. CDR3 in amino acids: CASSLSVADMQYF. CDR3 DNA: TGCGCCAGCAGCCTGTCGGTTGCGGATATGCAGTATTTT.

This clonotype has a count of ten or more. This rearrangement joins TRBV9 to TRBJ2-2; no clear D gene. Trimming stripped 3 bases from V and 5 bases from J, with 5 bases between. The germline CDR1 and CDR2 sequences are SGDLS and YYNGEE. CDR3 length equals 12 residues. The CDR3 nucleotides are TGTGCCAGCAGCGGGGGAACCGGGGAGCTGTTTTTT. Its protein is CASSGGTGELFF.

Ten or more counts support this clonotype. The chain combines TRBV7-2 with TRBJ2-3; D perhaps matches TRBD2 (5 bases). In germline, CDR1 is SGHTA, CDR2 FQGNSA. V was cut by 5 bases and J by 4 bases, with 13 bases left in between. This CDR3 has 14 residues. The CDR3 DNA is TGTGCCAGCAGCGTGATCCTAGCCCCAGATACGCAGTATTTT. This codes for CASSVILAPDTQYF.

The genes are TRBV18 and TRBJ2-7; D remains unclear. The CDR3 sequence is 12 residues long. Germline assignment: CDR1 KGHSH and CDR2 LQKENI. V gave up 6 bases and J gave up 6 bases, with 12 bases separating them. The CDR3 loop is CASSPSALEQYF. CDR3 coding DNA: TGTGCCAGCTCCCCATCGGCACTCGAGCAGTACTTC.

This clonotype came up many times. The chain joins TRBV2 to TRBJ2-2, with 14 bases matching TRBD2. Germline V gives CDR1 SNHLY, CDR2 FYNNEI. This CDR3 is built from 15 residues. V shed 7 bases, J shed 7 bases, and the junction held 5 bases outside the gene matches. Written as DNA, the CDR3 is TGTGCCAGCAAAGGGACTAGCGGGGGATACGGGGAGCTGTTTTTT. Its translation: CASKGTSGGYGELFF.

This clonotype appeared many times. The chain couples TRBV2 to TRBJ2-7; possible D gene TRBD2, 5 bases. The CDR3 consists of 15 residues. The germline CDR1 and CDR2 sequences are SNHLY and FYNNEI. V shed 0 bases and J shed 5 bases, with 14 bases lying between them. The CDR3, as DNA: TGTGCCAGCAGTGAAGCGCTTCTAGCCGCGGACGAGCAGTACTTC. Translation: CASSEALLAADEQYF.

The chain is built from TRBV20-1 and TRBJ1-5; the D gene is possibly TRBD1 (5 bases). The V gene's germline CDR1 is DFQATT and CDR2 SNEGSKA (reference sequence). Trimming cost V 1 base and J 0 bases, with 7 bases left between them. The CDR3 length is 14 residues. The CDR3: CSARAGDSNQPQHF. In nucleotides, the CDR3 is TGCAGTGCTAGAGCGGGGGATAGCAATCAGCCCCAGCATTTT.

This clonotype has a handful of counts. Mismatch with germline at one junction end may stem from a read error. The chain joins TRBV7-3 to TRBJ2-1; D remains unclear. In germline, CDR1 is SGHTA, CDR2 FQGTGA. The CDR3 runs to 17 residues. The CDR3 sequence: CASGLLGTMKLGNEQFF. For the CDR3, the DNA is TGTGCCAGCGGCTTACTCGGAACCATGAAGCTGGGGAATGAGCAGTTCTTC.

This chain links TRBV2 with TRBJ1-1; a possible D gene is TRBD1 (6 bases). The germline gives CDR1 SNHLY, CDR2 FYNNEI. Trimming took 4 bases from V and 7 from J, leaving 7 bases between them. This CDR3 spans 11 amino acids. The CDR3 loop reads CASSADSEAFF. Written as DNA, the CDR3 is TGTGCCAGCAGTGCGGACAGTGAAGCTTTCTTT.

This clonotype appeared many times. The chain joins TRBV30 to TRBJ2-2; no definite D call. Germline V gene data show CDR1 as GTSNPN and CDR2 as SVGIG (reference sequence). The V gene lost 0 bases and the J gene lost 2 bases, with 10 bases spanning the gap. This CDR3 is 15 amino acids long. The CDR3 DNA reads as TGTGCCTGGAGTGTCTCTGCTATCAACACCGGGGAGCTGTTTTTT. Amino acids: CAWSVSAINTGELFF.

The chain employs TRBV15 and TRBJ2-5, with D perhaps matching TRBD1 or TRBD2 (5 bases each). This CDR3 spans 12 amino acids. V was cut by 0 bases and J by 7 bases, with 6 bases left in between. Germline values: CDR1 LNHNV, CDR2 YYDKDF (reference sequence). The DNA for the CDR3 is TGTGCCACCAGCAGAGATGGGGGGACCCAGTACTTC. Protein product: CATSRDGGTQYF.

There are many counts of this clonotype. This chain joins TRBV30 and TRBJ1-5; D gene uncertain. The V end lost 0 bases, the J end lost 4 bases, and 7 bases lay between the germline ends. Per germline, CDR1 GTSNPN and CDR2 SVGIG (reference sequence). This CDR3 spans 13 amino acids. The CDR3 nucleotides read TGTGCCTGGAGTGTTGAGCGAAATCAGCCCCAGCATTTT. It translates to CAWSVERNQPQHF.

The J gene is TRBJ2-3, the V gene TRBV19; possible D gene TRBD2, 5 bases. Germline CDR1 reads LNHDA; CDR2 reads SQIVND (reference sequence). The length of the CDR3 is 15 residues. The ends were cut back, 7 bases at V and 3 bases at J, with 17 bases in the middle. CDR3 DNA: TGTGCCAGTATCTCTTTAGGACTGAGAACAGATACGCAGTATTTT. This sequence encodes CASISLGLRTDTQYF.

The chain joins TRBV9 to TRBJ1-6; D uncertain. Trimming cost V 1 base and J 1 base, with 9 bases left between them. Germline V CDR1 and CDR2: SGDLS, YYNGEE. The CDR3 totals 16 residues. The CDR3 DNA follows: TGTGCCAGCAGCGTATCCGCTGATTCCTATAATTCACCCCTCCACTTT. This encodes CASSVSADSYNSPLHF.

This clonotype occurred many times. The rearrangement uses TRBV20-1 and TRBJ2-3; D is possibly TRBD2 (5 bases). The CDR3 consists of 14 residues. Trimming took off 6 bases at V and 2 bases at J, with 15 bases between the two ends. The germline V gene encodes CDR1 DFQATT and CDR2 SNEGSKA (reference sequence). CDR3 sequence reads: CSATTSSYTDTQYF. CDR3 coding DNA: TGCAGTGCGACCACTAGTAGTTACACAGATACGCAGTATTTT.